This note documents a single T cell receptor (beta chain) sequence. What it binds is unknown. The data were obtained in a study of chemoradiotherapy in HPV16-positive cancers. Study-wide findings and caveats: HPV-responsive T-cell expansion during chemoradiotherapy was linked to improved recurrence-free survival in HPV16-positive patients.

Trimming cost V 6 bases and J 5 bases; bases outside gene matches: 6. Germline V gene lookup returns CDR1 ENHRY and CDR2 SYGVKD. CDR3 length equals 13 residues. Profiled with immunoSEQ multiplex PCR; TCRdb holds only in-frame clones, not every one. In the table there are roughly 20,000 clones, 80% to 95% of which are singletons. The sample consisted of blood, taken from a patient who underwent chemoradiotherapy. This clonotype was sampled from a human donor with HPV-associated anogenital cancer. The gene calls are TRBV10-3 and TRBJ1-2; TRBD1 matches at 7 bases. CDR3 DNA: TGTGCCATCAGCACGACAGGGATTTATGGCTACACCTTC. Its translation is CAISTTGIYGYTF.